This T cell receptor beta chain was retrieved from a study of T cell responses to AZD1222 COVID-19 vaccine (dated by TCRdb to the early 2020s). With respect to the entire study: AZD1222 recipients whose second dose came at about 4 weeks and those whose second dose came at about 12 weeks were combined into one group, since spike-specific TCR depth and breadth did not differ between the two schedules. A total of 230 to 250 trial participants underwent TCR sequencing, of whom about 210 had received two doses of AZD1222 and about 25 had received two doses of the MenACWY control vaccine. Trial participants were enrolled by age into 18-55, 56-69 and 70-plus year subgroups, with approximately 150, 28 and 58 TCR-sequenced participants respectively. Results the study describes overall, beyond this receptor: Vaccine-associated CD4 TCRs spanned the whole spike protein, with dominant responses in regions 160-218 and 743-854. The 56-69-year group was small, and its depth increase did not reach significance, likely because of low power. Conclusions about previously exposed vaccinees are limited, since just a handful of AZD1222 recipients were seropositive for SARS-CoV-2 at baseline. No day 14 peak-response samples were available, so repertoires were characterized only after the peak T cell response. Reportedly, close to half of the unique spike-specific TCRs recognized epitopes lying outside the regions that are mutated in the B.1.351 and B.1.1.7 variants. Participants were mostly white British and included more females than males, and it was suggested by the authors that clonal diversity may have been underestimated. After two AZD1222 doses, both the breadth and the depth of spike-specific TCRs were significantly higher than at day 0 and than in MenACWY recipients.

This specimen's time point label, per the study, means: baseline before first vaccination. Samples from vaccinated people were obtained from the UK trials COV001 and COV002, which included a single-blind randomized controlled phase 2/3 trial of AZD1222 (ChAdOx1 nCoV-19) in healthy adults. Trial participant PBMC samples were collected at day 0 and day 28 after the second dose for TCRbeta chain sequencing. About this clone itself: What antigen it recognizes has not been identified. There are no base qualities to consult, and no much larger clone falls within one base.

The CDR3 regions of human TCRbeta chains were analyzed by immunosequencing. In the original analysis: TCRs in the repertoires were matched against a reference library of SARS-CoV-2-specific TCRs that had been generated with the MIRA antigen-specificity platform. Breadth was defined as the fraction of unique TCRs that were SARS-CoV-2-associated, and depth was defined as the fraction of total T cells that were SARS-CoV-2-associated. Using the MIRA data, each spike-specific TCR was mapped to the spike region that the TCR reacts to and placed in a CD4 or CD8 class. Log10-transformed breadth and depth values were compared by one-way ANOVA with Sidak's multiple comparisons tests. Here the immuneACCESS table is served through TCRdb, limited to in-frame sequences with V and J called. Missing clones are a known gap in these copies; in checked studies unresolved V genes cover under half, and the rest lacks a known reason. Clone size and V and J calls were adopted from that table, with D and trimming inferred from the DNA. Within this sample are approximately 92,000 clones, with 87% of them counted one time only. The ten top clones hold around 3.1% of the sample.

The CDR3 numbers 16 residues from cysteine through phenylalanine. CDR3 DNA only is kept here, 48 bases in frame from base 1. The specimen was peripheral blood, collected on day 0 of AZD1222 vaccination. The V and J segments used are TRBV21-1 and TRBJ2-7; TRBD1 reflects the table's D call only, with no check against the DNA. TRBV21-1 is flagged as a pseudogene. The clonotype comes from an adult in good health. CDR3 region: CASSAPGTGVMYEQYF. The nucleotide sequence is TGTGCCAGCAGCGCACCGGGGACAGGGGTTATGTACGAGCAGTACTTC.